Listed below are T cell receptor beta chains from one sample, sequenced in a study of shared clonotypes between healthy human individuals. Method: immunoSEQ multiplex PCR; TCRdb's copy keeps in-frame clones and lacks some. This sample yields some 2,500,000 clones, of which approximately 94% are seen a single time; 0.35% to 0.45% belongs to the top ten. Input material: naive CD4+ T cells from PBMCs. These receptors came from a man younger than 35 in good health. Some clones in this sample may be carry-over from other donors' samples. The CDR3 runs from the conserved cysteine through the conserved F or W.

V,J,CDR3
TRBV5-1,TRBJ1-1,CASSPPGAGANTEAFF
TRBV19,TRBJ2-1,CASSPRLAGDRYNEQFF
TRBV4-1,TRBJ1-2,CASSQDWGRGALSYGYTF
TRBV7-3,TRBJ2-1,CASSFGAGTTANEQFF
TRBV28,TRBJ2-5,CASTQNRAWETQYF
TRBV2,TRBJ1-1,CASSWEGGNTEAFF
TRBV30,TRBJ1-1,CAWSRWAEAFF
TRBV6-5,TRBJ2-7,CASRTLAGQSEQYF
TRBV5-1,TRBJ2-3,CASSYGTGGSNTQYF
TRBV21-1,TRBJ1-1,CASSRRTVRGEENTEAFF
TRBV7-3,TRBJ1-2,CASSYGEDYGYTF
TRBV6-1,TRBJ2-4,CASSVPSGRSLAKNIQYF
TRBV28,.,CASSLRLAGATYEQYF
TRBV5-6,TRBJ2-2,CASSLAGANTGELFF
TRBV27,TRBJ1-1,CASSFRDRHTEAFF
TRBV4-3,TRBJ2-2,CASSQQQGANTGELFF
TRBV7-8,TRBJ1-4,CASSLIVGEKLFF
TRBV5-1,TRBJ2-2,CASSLTSANTGELFF
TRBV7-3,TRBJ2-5,CASSLMTGTSETQYF
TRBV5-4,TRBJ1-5,CASSLAPYNQPQHF
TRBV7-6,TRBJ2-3,CASSLLPSKGFTDTQYF
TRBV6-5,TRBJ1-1,CASSYLVSGLNTEAFF
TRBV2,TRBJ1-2,CASSRQGGYGYTF
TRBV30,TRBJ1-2,CAWRWQNYGYTF
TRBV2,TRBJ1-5,CASSVYPGQGGLGGNQPQHF
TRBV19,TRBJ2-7,CASRSGAAGRYEQYF
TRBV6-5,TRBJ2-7,CASSYSQGLEQYF
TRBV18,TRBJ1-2,CASSPYWASNGYTF
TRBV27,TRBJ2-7,CASSSRVYEQYF
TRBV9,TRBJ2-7,CASCSYEQYF
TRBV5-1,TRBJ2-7,CASSLVVLRTSGAEQYF
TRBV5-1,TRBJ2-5,CASSGRGTGEETQYF
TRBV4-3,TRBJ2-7,CASSQSSGIYEQYF
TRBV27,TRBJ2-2,CASSLSFDSGELFF
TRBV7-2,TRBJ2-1,CASSQMTAGYNEQFF
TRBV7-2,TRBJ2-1,CASSLEPSSYNEQFF
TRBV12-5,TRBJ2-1,CASGLSGKPYNEQFF
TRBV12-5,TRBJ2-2,CASGTGQGRTGELFF
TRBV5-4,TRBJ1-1,CASRFGQGTEAFF
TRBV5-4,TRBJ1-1,CASSRTVNTEAFF
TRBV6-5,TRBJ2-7,CASTSGTSGSYEQYF
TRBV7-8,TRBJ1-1,CASSLGRIVAGKTEAFF
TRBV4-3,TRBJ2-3,CASSHRLAGGWGSDTQYF
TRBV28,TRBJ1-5,CASILEDRRYVNQPQHF
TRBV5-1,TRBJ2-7,CASSAEPARGLGEQYF
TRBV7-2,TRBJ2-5,CASSPQGDGGETQYF
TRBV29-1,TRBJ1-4,CSVEGTNEKLFF
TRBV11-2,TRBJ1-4,CASSLEGRGGRQKLFF
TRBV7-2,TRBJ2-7,CASIQGASGSYEQYF
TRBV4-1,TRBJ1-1,CASSQDPPGRGAFF
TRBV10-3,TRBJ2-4,CAISESAVEPGGDIQYF
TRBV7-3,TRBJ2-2,CASSSASGRSFTGELFF
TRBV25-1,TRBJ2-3,CASSPTGRQTQYF
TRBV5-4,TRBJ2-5,CASRPPQGTQETQYF
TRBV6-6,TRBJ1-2,CASSYSNAGLGGYTF